This TCR beta chain originates from a study of beta chain features in type 1 diabetes. This clone was recorded a few times. Germline values: CDR1 MDHEN, CDR2 SYDVKM. J gave up 0 bases and V 7 bases, and 6 bases lay outside the gene matches. The CDR3 is 14 residues long. The entirety of the isolated RNA underwent reverse transcription, so expressed TCRB transcripts were sequenced. Some clones are missing from TCRdb's copy, which holds only in-frame ones; the method was immunoSEQ multiplex PCR. The sample includes roughly 230,000 clones, over 8.5% of them seen just once. The rearrangement uses TRBV28 and TRBJ2-7, with TRBD1 matching over 7 bases. Sequencing input: naive CD4+ T cells from blood. The TCR originated in a woman in her late teens or twenties in good health. The CDR3 sequence: CASKPRDSSYEQYF. Here the CDR3 DNA reads TGTGCCAGCAAACCCCGGGACAGCTCCTACGAGCAGTACTTC.